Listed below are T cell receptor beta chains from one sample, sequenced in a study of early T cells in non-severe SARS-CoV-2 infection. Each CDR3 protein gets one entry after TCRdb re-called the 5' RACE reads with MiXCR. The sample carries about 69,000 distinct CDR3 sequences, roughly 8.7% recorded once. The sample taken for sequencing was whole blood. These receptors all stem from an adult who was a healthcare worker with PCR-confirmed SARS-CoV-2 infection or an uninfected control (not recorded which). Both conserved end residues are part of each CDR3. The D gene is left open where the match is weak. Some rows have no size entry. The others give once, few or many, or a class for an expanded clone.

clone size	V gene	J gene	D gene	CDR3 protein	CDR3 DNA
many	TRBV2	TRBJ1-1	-	CASSERRGPPGAEAFF	TGTGCCAGCAGTGAACGGCGGGGACCCCCTGGGGCTGAAGCTTTCTTT
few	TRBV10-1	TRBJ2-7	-	CASSDLLTGNYEQYF	TGCGCCAGCAGTGATCTCCTAACGGGGAACTACGAGCAGTACTTC
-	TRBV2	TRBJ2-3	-	CASMGNLGPTDTQYF	TGTGCCAGCATGGGGAACCTAGGACCCACAGATACGCAGTATTTT
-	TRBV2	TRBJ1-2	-	CASREQQDLSYGYTF	TGTGCCAGCCGGGAACAACAGGATCTTAGCTATGGCTACACCTTC
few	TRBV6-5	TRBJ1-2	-	CASSYSEGNRGYTF	TGTGCCAGCAGTTACTCTGAAGGGAATCGTGGCTACACCTTC
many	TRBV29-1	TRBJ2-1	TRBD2	CSVEAASGVYNEQFF	TGCAGCGTTGAAGCGGCTAGCGGGGTATACAATGAGCAGTTCTTC
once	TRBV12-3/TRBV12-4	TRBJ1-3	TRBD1	CASSFHIQGAGNTIYF	TGTGCCAGCAGCTTCCACATCCAGGGGGCTGGAAACACCATATATTTT
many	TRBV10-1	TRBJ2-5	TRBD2	CASSQTSGRTEGETQYF	TGCGCCAGCAGCCAAACTAGCGGGAGGACCGAGGGAGAGACCCAGTACTTC
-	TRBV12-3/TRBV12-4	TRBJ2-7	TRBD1	CASRDRRSYEQYF	TGTGCCAGCCGGGACAGGAGATCCTACGAGCAGTACTTC
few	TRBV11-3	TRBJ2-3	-	CASSPQLATDTQYF	TGTGCCAGCAGCCCACAACTCGCTACGGATACGCAGTATTTT
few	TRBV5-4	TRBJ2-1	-	CASSPGRDPYNEQFF	TGTGCCAGCAGCCCGGGTAGGGATCCCTACAATGAGCAGTTCTTC
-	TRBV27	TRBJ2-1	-	CASSLYIAEYNEQFF	TGTGCCAGCAGTTTATATATAGCGGAATACAATGAGCAGTTCTTC
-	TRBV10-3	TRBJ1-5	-	CAISPDRYNQPQHF	TGTGCCATCAGTCCGGACAGATACAATCAGCCCCAGCATTTT
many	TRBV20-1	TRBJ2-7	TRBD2	CSASLGLAGGSSDEQYF	TGCAGTGCTAGCTTGGGACTAGCGGGAGGGTCCTCAGACGAGCAGTACTTC
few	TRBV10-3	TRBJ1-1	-	CAISESGTPGTEAFF	TGTGCCATCAGTGAGTCAGGGACTCCTGGGACTGAAGCTTTCTTT
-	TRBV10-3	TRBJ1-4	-	CAISAATNEKLFF	TGTGCCATCAGTGCCGCAACTAATGAAAAACTGTTTTTT
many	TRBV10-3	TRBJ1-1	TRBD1	CAIGTGGGTEAFF	TGTGCCATCGGGACAGGGGGGGGCACTGAAGCTTTCTTT
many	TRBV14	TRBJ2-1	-	CASSLSLQGNPYNEQFF	TGTGCCAGCAGCCTTTCTCTACAGGGCAATCCCTACAATGAGCAGTTCTTC
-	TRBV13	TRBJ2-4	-	CASSSPRGNIQYF	TGTGCCAGCAGCTCCCCGCGCGGAAACATTCAGTACTTC
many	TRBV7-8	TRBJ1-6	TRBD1	CASSPLGQADSPLHF	TGTGCCAGCAGCCCCCTGGGACAGGCTGATTCACCCCTCCACTTT
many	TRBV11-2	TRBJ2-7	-	CASSLDQVQTYEQYF	TGTGCCAGCAGCTTAGATCAGGTACAAACCTACGAGCAGTACTTC
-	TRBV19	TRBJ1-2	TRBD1	CASTVGGNYGYTF	TGTGCCAGTACCGTAGGGGGCAACTATGGCTACACCTTC
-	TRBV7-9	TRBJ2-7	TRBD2	CASGATSGAGEQYF	TGTGCCAGCGGGGCGACTAGCGGGGCTGGGGAGCAGTACTTC
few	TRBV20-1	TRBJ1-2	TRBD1	CSARGEQGANYGYTF	TGCAGTGCTAGAGGGGAGCAGGGGGCTAACTATGGCTACACCTTC
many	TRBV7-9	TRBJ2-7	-	CASSLGRKEQYF	TGTGCCAGCAGCCTGGGACGGAAGGAGCAGTACTTC
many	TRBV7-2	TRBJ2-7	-	CASSLAQGPYEQYF	TGTGCCAGCAGCTTAGCGCAGGGCCCCTACGAGCAGTACTTC
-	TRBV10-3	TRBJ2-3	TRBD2	CASGTTTDTQYF	TGTGCCAGCGGGACTACCACAGATACGCAGTATTTT
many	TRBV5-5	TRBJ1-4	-	CASSLDSNDEKLFF	TGTGCCAGCAGCTTGGACAGCAATGACGAAAAACTGTTTTTT
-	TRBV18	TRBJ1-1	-	CASSPRGREHGAFF	TGTGCCAGCTCACCACGGGGAAGGGAACATGGAGCTTTCTTT
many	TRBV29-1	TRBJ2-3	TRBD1	CSVEDRQGRDTQYF	TGCAGCGTTGAAGATCGACAGGGTAGGGATACGCAGTATTTT
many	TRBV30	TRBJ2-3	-	CAWGIISDTQYF	TGTGCCTGGGGTATCATTTCAGATACGCAGTATTTT
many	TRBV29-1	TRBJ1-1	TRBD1	CSGATGGTEAFF	TGCAGCGGGGCAACAGGGGGCACTGAAGCTTTCTTT
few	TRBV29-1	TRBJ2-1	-	CSGTNRGNEQFF	TGCAGCGGGACAAATAGGGGGAATGAGCAGTTCTTC
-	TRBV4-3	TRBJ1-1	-	CASSPGQSDTEAFF	TGCGCCAGCAGCCCCGGCCAGTCCGACACTGAAGCTTTCTTT
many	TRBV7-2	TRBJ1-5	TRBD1	CASSPLDGTGHQPQHF	TGTGCCAGCAGCCCGCTAGACGGGACAGGGCATCAGCCCCAGCATTTT
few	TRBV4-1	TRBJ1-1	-	CASSQRGRNTEAFF	TGCGCCAGCAGCCAACGTGGACGGAACACTGAAGCTTTCTTT
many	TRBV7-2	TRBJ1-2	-	CASSLNSYGYTF	TGTGCCAGCAGCTTAAACAGCTATGGCTACACCTTC
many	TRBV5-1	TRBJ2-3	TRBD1	CASSSGRDSGTDTQYF	TGCGCCAGCAGCTCAGGCCGGGACAGCGGCACAGATACGCAGTATTTT
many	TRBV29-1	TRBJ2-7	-	CSVEGGRVSGEQYF	TGCAGCGTTGAAGGGGGCAGGGTGTCGGGCGAGCAGTACTTC